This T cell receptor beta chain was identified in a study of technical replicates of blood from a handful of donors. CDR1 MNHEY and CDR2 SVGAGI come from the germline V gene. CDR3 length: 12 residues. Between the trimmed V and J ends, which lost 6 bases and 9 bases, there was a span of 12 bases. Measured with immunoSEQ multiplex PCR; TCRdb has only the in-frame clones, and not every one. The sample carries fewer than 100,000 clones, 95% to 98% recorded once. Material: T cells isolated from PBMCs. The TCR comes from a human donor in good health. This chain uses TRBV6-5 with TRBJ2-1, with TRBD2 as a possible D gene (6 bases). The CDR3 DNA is TGTGCCAGCAGGACTAGTCGGGCTGAGCAGTTCTTC. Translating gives CASRTSRAEQFF.